One sample yielded the 22 T cell receptor beta chains listed below, sequenced in a study of T cell responses to AZD1222 COVID-19 vaccine. The assay was immunoSEQ multiplex PCR, and TCRdb's table has in-frame clones only and misses some. The sample shows tens of thousands of clones, 85% to 95% of them seen only once. This sample comprised peripheral blood, obtained 28 days after the second dose of the MenACWY control vaccine. All receptors come from an adult who received the MenACWY meningococcal vaccine as a control.

This clone was observed a single time. The CDR3 nucleotides read TGTGCCAGCAGTTTAGGCAGGGAGGATCAGCCCCAGCATTTT. Its protein is CASSLGREDQPQHF. The gene calls are TRBV28 and TRBJ1-5, with a tentative D call TRBD1 (5 bases). CDR1 is MDHEN, CDR2 SYDVKM, per germline. V lost 2 bases and J 5 bases, leaving 10 bases between the germline ends. The CDR3 is 14 amino acids. The whole variable domain, remainder taken from reference TRBV28 and TRBJ1-5, is DVKVTQSSRYLVKRTGEKVFLECVQDMDHENMFWYRQDPGLGLRLIYFSYDVKMKEKGDIPEGYSVSREKKERFSLILESASTNQTSMYLCASSLGREDQPQHFGDGTRLSIL.

The rearrangement joins TRBV18 to TRBJ2-1, with D perhaps TRBD2 (5 bases). Trimming shortened V by 6 bases and J by 0 bases, and 15 bases separated the two germline ends. CDR1 is KGHSH and CDR2 is LQKENI in the germline V gene. CDR3 length: 16 residues. This CDR3 reads CASSSIAFSSYNEQFF. The CDR3 region has the DNA TGTGCCAGCTCGTCAATAGCGTTCAGCTCCTACAATGAGCAGTTCTTC.

The chain has TRBV7-2 and TRBJ2-3, with a weak D call TRBD2 (5 bases). V was trimmed by 1 base and J by 6 bases, leaving 11 bases between them. CDR1 and CDR2 (germline): SGHTA, FQGNSA. The CDR3 is 14 residues long. The CDR3 loop is CASSLGLPGDTQYF. The DNA of the CDR3 is TGTGCCAGCAGCTTAGGTCTCCCGGGGGATACGCAGTATTTT.

The chain joins TRBV28 to TRBJ1-5; D uncertain. Germline V gives CDR1 MDHEN, CDR2 SYDVKM. The germline V and J ends were trimmed by 3 bases and 3 bases, with 6 bases remaining between them. The CDR3 contains 13 residues. CDR3 loop: CASSFTSNQPQHF. In DNA, the CDR3 is TGTGCCAGCAGTTTCACTTCCAATCAGCCCCAGCATTTT.

The chain links TRBV3-1 (or the pseudogene TRBV3-2) to TRBJ2-3, with 7 bases matching TRBD2. Germline-derived CDR1 and CDR2 are LGHDT and YNNKEL (reference sequence). The V segment lost 6 bases and the J segment 5 bases; nucleotides outside the gene matches: 8. The CDR3 extends over 14 amino acids. The CDR3 nucleotides are TGTGCCAGCAGTCCAGAGCGGGGTAGAGATACGCAGTATTTT. This encodes CASSPERGRDTQYF.

The chain links TRBV7-9 to TRBJ2-3; D unclear. CDR3 length: 11 amino acids. Germline values: CDR1 SEHNR, CDR2 FQNEAQ (reference sequence). The V end was cut by 5 bases, the J end by 6 bases, with 6 bases between. In nucleotides, the CDR3 is TGTGCCAGCAGCGCGCTGGATACGCAGTATTTT. Protein: CASSALDTQYF.

The genes are TRBV28 and TRBJ2-7, with 15 bases lining up with TRBD2. The CDR3 sequence is 18 residues long. Trimming at V came to 6 bases and at J to 1 base, leaving 10 bases not matched to a gene. From germline, CDR1 is MDHEN and CDR2 SYDVKM. CDR3 amino acids: CASRKGAGTSGRSYEQYF. The CDR3 DNA sequence: TGTGCCAGCAGGAAGGGGGCCGGGACTAGCGGGAGGTCCTACGAGCAGTACTTC.

This clone was counted between two and nine times. The rearrangement uses TRBV28 and TRBJ2-5, with 8 bases fitting TRBD1. In germline, CDR1 is MDHEN, CDR2 SYDVKM. Unmatched junction bases numbered 5, after V lost 4 bases and J lost 4 bases. The CDR3 extends over 14 amino acids. The CDR3 here is CASSSDRGGETQYF. As DNA, the CDR3 is TGTGCCAGCAGTTCAGACAGGGGCGGAGAGACCCAGTACTTC.

The rearrangement links TRBV5-1 to TRBJ2-7, with TRBD1 matching over 7 bases. CDR1 SGHRS and CDR2 YFSETQ come from the germline V gene. The CDR3 runs 14 residues. Germline trimming cut 4 bases from V and 2 bases from J; bases unmatched to any gene: 6. The DNA of the CDR3 is TGCGCCAGCAGCCTGGGACAGCAGACCTACGAGCAGTACTTC. This translates into CASSLGQQTYEQYF. Drawing the rest from reference TRBV5-1 and TRBJ2-7, the complete variable domain is KAGVTQTPRYLIKTRGQQVTLSCSPISGHRSVSWYQQTPGQGLQFLFEYFSETQRNKGNFPGRFSGRQFSNSRSEMNVSTLELGDSALYLCASSLGQQTYEQYFGPGTRLTVT.

This clone turned up a few times. J is TRBJ1-6 and V is TRBV4-1, with D hard to call. The CDR3 is 12 amino acids. V lost 0 bases and J lost 10, with 4 bases in between. CDR1 is MGHRA and CDR2 is YSYEKL in the germline V gene. CDR3 sequence (DNA): TGCGCCAGCAGCCAAGATGGATCACCCCTCCACTTT. Its translation is CASSQDGSPLHF.

This chain uses TRBV19 with TRBJ1-5; perhaps TRBD1 as D (6 bases). Looked up from germline, CDR1 is LNHDA and CDR2 is SQIVND (reference sequence). The CDR3 is 14 amino acids. Trimming took 5 bases from V and 6 from J, leaving 14 bases between them. CDR3 region: CASSRGGAGQPQHF. CDR3 DNA sequence: TGTGCCAGTAGTCGGGGGGGCGCGGGTCAGCCCCAGCATTTT.

This chain uses TRBV19 with TRBJ2-7; a possible D gene is TRBD2 (6 bases). CDR1 and CDR2 from the germline V gene are LNHDA and SQIVND (reference sequence). Trimming took off 3 bases at V and 6 bases at J, with 15 bases between the two ends. This CDR3 is 14 amino acids long. The DNA for the CDR3 is TGTGCCAGTAGTATGAGGGGAGGTGTTGTCGAGCAGTACTTC. Translation: CASSMRGGVVEQYF.

J is TRBJ1-5 and V is TRBV19; the D is unclear. Trimming pared 1 base from V and 2 bases from J, leaving 3 bases between. The germline V gene encodes CDR1 LNHDA and CDR2 SQIVND (reference sequence). CDR3 length equals 13 residues. In DNA, the CDR3 is TGTGCCAGTAGTATAGCCGGCAATCAGCCCCAGCATTTT. It is translated as CASSIAGNQPQHF.

V and J are TRBV27 and TRBJ1-2; TRBD1 agrees at 7 bases. The J segment lost 6 bases and the V segment lost 8 bases, leaving 12 bases of the junction unmatched. This CDR3 is built from 14 residues. From germline, CDR1 is MNHEY and CDR2 SMNVEV (reference sequence). CDR3 sequence: CASARQGVFDGYTF. CDR3 nucleotides: TGTGCCAGCGCGCGACAGGGAGTTTTTGATGGCTACACCTTC.

CDR3 bases: TGTGCCAGCAGCTTGGGGGGGACTGGAAACACCATATATTTT. Translated: CASSLGGTGNTIYF. The chain joins TRBV5-5 to TRBJ1-3, with D perhaps TRBD1 (5 bases). Per the germline V gene, CDR1 is SGHKS and CDR2 is YYEKEE (reference sequence). V was pared by 0 bases and J by 2 bases, with 6 bases between. The CDR3 has 14 residues.

The V and J genes are TRBV6-4 and TRBJ1-1; D ambiguous. V lost 6 bases and J 2 bases, leaving 13 bases between the germline ends. CDR3 length equals 14 residues. Germline V gene lookup returns CDR1 MRHNA and CDR2 SNTAGT. CDR3 loop: CASSAQSSNTEAFF. CDR3 coding DNA: TGTGCCAGCAGCGCACAGAGTTCAAACACTGAAGCTTTCTTT.

This chain links TRBV15 with TRBJ1-1; 10 bases line up with TRBD1. Germline V gene sequence: CDR1 LNHNV, CDR2 YYDKDF (reference sequence). Losses at the gene ends were 6 bases for V and 1 base for J; bases not matched to a gene: 2. The CDR3 length is 14 residues. The CDR3 bases are TGTGCCACCAGGGGACAGGGGAGGAACACTGAAGCTTTCTTT. Its protein is CATRGQGRNTEAFF.

V and J are TRBV3-1 (or the pseudogene TRBV3-2) and TRBJ2-5, with 9 nucleotides matching TRBD1. J lost 5 bases, V lost 2 bases, and 12 bases had no gene match. The germline V gene has CDR1 LGHDT and CDR2 YNNKEL (reference sequence). CDR3 length: 17 residues. CDR3 region: CASSQRRGTGRRETQYF. The DNA for the CDR3 is TGTGCCAGCAGCCAACGGCGTGGGACAGGGAGGAGGGAGACCCAGTACTTC.

The gene calls are TRBV2 and TRBJ1-2, with D unresolved. V lost 6 bases, J lost 0 bases, and 8 bases lay in between. Germline V lookup: CDR1 SNHLY, CDR2 FYNNEI. This CDR3 region has 13 residues. Here the CDR3 reads CASRDTPNYGYTF. The CDR3 DNA is TGTGCCAGCAGGGATACCCCTAACTATGGCTACACCTTC.

This clone was counted a single time. V gene TRBV2 combines with J gene TRBJ1-5; TRBD1 aligns across 9 bases. V lost 6 bases, J lost 2 bases, and 2 bases stayed unmatched. The CDR3 is 14 residues long. Germline CDR1 and CDR2: SNHLY and FYNNEI. In DNA, the CDR3 is TGTGCCAGCAGCGGGGACAGGGGCAATCAGCCCCAGCATTTT. Translated, it gives CASSGDRGNQPQHF.

The genes are TRBV11-2 and TRBJ2-3, with 12 positions matching TRBD1. CDR3 size: 15 residues. Germline values: CDR1 SGHAT, CDR2 FQNNGV. Trimming took 4 bases from V and 7 from J; bases not matched to a gene: 6. The CDR3 here is CASSSPGQGAYTQYF. The CDR3, as DNA: TGTGCCAGCAGCTCACCGGGACAGGGGGCTTATACGCAGTATTTT.

V gene TRBV28 combines with J gene TRBJ1-2; possible D gene TRBD1, 6 bases. V was clipped by 4 bases and J by 3 bases, with 12 bases between them. The CDR3 extends over 14 amino acids. The germline CDR1 and CDR2 sequences are MDHEN and SYDVKM. The CDR3 loop reads CASSSTDSHYGYTF. DNA for the CDR3: TGTGCCAGCAGTTCAACGGACAGTCACTATGGCTACACCTTC.